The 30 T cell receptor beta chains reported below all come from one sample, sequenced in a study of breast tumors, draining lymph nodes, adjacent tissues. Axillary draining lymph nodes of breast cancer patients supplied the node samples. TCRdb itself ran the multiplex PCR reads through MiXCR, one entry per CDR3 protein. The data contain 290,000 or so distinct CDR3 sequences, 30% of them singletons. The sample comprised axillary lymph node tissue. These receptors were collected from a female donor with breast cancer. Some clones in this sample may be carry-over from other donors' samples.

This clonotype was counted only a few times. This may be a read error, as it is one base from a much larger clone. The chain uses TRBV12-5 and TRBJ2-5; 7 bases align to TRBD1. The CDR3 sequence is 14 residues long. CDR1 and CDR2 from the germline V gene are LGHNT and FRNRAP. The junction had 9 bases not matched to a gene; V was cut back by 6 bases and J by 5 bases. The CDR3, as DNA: TGTGCTAGTGGGAGCTCGACAGGGCCCGAGACCCAGTACTTC. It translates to CASGSSTGPETQYF.

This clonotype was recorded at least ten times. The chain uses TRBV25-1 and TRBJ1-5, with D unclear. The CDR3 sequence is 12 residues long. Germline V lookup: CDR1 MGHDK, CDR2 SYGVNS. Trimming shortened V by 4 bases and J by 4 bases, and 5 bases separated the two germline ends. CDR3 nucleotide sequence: TGTGCCAGCAGTGGCCCTAATCAGCCCCAGCATTTT. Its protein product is CASSGPNQPQHF.

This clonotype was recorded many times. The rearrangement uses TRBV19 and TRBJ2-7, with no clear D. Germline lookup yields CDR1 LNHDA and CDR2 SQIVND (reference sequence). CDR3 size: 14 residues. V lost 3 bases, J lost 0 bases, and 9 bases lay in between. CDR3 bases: TGTGCCAGTAGTATGGCAGGAAACTCCTACGAGCAGTACTTC. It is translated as CASSMAGNSYEQYF. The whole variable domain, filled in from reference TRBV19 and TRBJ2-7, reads DGGITQSPKYLFRKEGQNVTLSCEQNLNHDAMYWYRQDPGQGLRLIYYSQIVNDFQKGDIAEGYSVSREKKESFPLTVTSAQKNPTAFYLCASSMAGNSYEQYFGPGTRLTVT.

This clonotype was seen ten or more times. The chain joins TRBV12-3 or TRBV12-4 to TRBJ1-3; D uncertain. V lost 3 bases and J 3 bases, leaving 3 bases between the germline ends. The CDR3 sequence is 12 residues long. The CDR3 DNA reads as TGTGCCAGCAGTTTCATTGGAAACACCATATATTTT. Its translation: CASSFIGNTIYF.

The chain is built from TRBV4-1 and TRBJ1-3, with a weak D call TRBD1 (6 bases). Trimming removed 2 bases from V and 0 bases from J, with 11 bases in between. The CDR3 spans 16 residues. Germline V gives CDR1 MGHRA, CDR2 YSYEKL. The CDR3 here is CASSQLGASSGNTIYF. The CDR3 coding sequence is TGCGCCAGCAGCCAACTGGGGGCCTCCTCTGGAAACACCATATATTTT.

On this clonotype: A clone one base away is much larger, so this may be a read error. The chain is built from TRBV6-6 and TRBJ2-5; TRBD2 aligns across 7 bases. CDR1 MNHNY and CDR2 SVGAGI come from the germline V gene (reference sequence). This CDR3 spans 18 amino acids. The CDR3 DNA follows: TGTGCCAGCAGCCAGCCCGGTCAGCGGGGCTCCCGGGGAGAGGCCCAGTACTTC. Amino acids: CASSQPGQRGSRGEAQYF.

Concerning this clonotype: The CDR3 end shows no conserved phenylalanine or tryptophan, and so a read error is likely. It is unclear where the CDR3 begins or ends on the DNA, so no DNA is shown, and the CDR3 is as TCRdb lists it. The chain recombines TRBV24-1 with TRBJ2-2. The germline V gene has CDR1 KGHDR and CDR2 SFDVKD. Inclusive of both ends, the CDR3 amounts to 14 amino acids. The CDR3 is CATNEGANTGERMS.

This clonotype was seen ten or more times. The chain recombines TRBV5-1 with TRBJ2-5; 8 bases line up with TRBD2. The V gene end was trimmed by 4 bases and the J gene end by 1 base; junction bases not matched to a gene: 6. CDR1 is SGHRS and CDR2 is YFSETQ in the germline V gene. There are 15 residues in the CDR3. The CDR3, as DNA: TGCGCCAGCAGCCCAAACACTAGCGGCCAAGAGACCCAGTACTTC. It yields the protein CASSPNTSGQETQYF. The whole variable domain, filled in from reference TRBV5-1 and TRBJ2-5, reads KAGVTQTPRYLIKTRGQQVTLSCSPISGHRSVSWYQQTPGQGLQFLFEYFSETQRNKGNFPGRFSGRQFSNSRSEMNVSTLELGDSALYLCASSPNTSGQETQYFGPGTRLLVL.

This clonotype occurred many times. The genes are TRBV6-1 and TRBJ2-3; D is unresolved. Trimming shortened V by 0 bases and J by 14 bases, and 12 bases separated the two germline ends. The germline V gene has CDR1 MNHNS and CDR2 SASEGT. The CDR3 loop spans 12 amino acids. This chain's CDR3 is CASSEAPLGRYF. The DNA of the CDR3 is TGTGCCAGCAGTGAAGCCCCCCTCGGTCGGTATTTT.

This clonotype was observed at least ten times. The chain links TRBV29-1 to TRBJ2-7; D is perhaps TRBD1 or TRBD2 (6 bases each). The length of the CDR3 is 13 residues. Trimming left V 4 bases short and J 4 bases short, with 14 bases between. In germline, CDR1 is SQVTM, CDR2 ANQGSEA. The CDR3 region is CSVVSGGLYEQYF. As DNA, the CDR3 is TGCAGCGTTGTTTCCGGGGGCCTGTACGAGCAGTACTTC.

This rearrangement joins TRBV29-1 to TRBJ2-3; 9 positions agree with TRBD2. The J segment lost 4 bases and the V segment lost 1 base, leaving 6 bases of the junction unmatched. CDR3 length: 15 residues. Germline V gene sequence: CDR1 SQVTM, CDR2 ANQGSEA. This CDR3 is CSVEGTVAGADTQYF. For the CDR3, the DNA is TGCAGCGTTGAAGGAACGGTAGCGGGAGCAGATACGCAGTATTTT.

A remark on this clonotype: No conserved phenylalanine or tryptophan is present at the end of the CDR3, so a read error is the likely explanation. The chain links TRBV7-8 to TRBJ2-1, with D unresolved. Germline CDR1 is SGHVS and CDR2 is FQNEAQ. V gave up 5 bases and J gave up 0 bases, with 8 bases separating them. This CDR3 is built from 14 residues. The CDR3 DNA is TGTGCCAGCAGCCAAAGGAGCTCCTACAATGAGCAGTTCCTC. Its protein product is CASSQRSSYNEQFL.

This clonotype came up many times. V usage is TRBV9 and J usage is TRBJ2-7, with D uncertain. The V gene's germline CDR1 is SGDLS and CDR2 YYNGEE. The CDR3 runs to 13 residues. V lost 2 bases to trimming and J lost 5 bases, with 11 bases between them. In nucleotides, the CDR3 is TGTGCCAGCAGCGTCGGACCGGACGACGAGCAGTACTTC. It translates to CASSVGPDDEQYF.

CDR3 protein: CASSSREGGVETQYF. As DNA, the CDR3 is TGTGCCAGCAGTTCGCGGGAGGGCGGGGTAGAGACCCAGTACTTC. This chain joins TRBV28 and TRBJ2-5, with TRBD2 matching over 9 bases. The trim removed 4 bases at V and 4 bases at J, leaving 7 bases unmatched. The germline V gene has CDR1 MDHEN and CDR2 SYDVKM. This CDR3 region has 15 residues.

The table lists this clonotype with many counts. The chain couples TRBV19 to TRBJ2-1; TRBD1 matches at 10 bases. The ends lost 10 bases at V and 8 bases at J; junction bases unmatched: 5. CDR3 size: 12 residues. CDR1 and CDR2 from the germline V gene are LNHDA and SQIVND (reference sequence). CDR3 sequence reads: CATGQGWDEQFF. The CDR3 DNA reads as TGTGCCACGGGACAGGGGTGGGATGAGCAGTTCTTC.

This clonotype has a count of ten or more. The CDR3 DNA sequence: TGTGCCAGCAGTCTCCGTCAGGGGCGGGAATCACCCCTCCACTTT. It encodes CASSLRQGRESPLHF. This chain links TRBV2 with TRBJ1-6, with D perhaps TRBD1 (6 bases). The germline V gene encodes CDR1 SNHLY and CDR2 FYNNEI. The CDR3 sequence is 15 residues long. Trimming pared 5 bases from V and 10 bases from J, leaving 18 bases between.

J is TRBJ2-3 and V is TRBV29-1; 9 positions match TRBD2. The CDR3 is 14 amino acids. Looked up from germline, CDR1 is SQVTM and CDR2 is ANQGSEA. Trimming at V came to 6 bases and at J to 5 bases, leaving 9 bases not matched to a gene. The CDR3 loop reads CSVSGAGGKDTQYF. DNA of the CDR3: TGCAGCGTCAGCGGAGCGGGAGGTAAAGATACGCAGTATTTT.

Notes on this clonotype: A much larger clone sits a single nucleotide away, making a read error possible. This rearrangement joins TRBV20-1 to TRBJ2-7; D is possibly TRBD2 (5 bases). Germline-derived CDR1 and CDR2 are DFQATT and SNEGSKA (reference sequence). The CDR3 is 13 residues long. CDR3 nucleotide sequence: TGCAGAGCCGCTAGCTTTACTCCCTCCGAGCAGTACTTC. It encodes CRAASFTPSEQYF.

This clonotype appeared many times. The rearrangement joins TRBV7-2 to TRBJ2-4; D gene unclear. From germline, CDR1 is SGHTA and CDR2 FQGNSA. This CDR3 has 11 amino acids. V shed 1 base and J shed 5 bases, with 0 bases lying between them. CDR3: CASSLENIQYF. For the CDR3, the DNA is TGTGCCAGCAGCTTAGAAAACATTCAGTACTTC.

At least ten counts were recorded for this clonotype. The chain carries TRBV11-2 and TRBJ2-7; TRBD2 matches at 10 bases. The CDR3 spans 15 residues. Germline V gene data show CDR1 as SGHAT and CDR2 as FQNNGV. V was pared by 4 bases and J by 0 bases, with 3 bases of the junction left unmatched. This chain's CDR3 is CASSSSGGTSYEQYF. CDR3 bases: TGTGCCAGCAGCTCTAGCGGGGGAACCTCCTACGAGCAGTACTTC.

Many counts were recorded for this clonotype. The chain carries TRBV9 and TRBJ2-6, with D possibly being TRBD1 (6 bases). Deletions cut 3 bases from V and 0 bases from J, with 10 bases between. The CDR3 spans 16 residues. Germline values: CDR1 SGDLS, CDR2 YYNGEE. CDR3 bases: TGTGCCAGCAGCGGGGACATTAGCTCTGGGGCCAACGTCCTGACTTTC. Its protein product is CASSGDISSGANVLTF. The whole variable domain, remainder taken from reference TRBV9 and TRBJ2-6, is DSGVTQTPKHLITATGQRVTLRCSPRSGDLSVYWYQQSLDQGLQFLIQYYNGEERAKGNILERFSAQQFPDLHSELNLSSLELGDSALYFCASSGDISSGANVLTFGAGSRLTVL.

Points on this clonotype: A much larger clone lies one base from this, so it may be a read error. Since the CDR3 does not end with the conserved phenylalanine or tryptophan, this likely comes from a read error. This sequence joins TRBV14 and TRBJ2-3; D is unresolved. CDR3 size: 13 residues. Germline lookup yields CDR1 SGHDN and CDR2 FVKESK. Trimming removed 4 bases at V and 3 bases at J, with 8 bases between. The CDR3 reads CASSPIRTDTQYS. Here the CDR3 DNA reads TGTGCCAGCAGCCCCATCCGTACAGATACGCAGTATTCT.

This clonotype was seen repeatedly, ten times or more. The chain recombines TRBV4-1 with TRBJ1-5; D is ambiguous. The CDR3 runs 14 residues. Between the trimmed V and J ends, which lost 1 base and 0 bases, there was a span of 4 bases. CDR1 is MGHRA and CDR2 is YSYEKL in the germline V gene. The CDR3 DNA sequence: TGCGCCAGCAGCCAAGTCTATAGCAATCAGCCCCAGCATTTT. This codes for CASSQVYSNQPQHF.

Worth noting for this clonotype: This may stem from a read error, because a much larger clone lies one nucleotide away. In DNA form, the CDR3 reads TGTGCCAGCAGCGTAGCAGGGACAGGGAGGTCCTGCGAGCAGTACTTC. This encodes CASSVAGTGRSCEQYF. The chain links TRBV9 to TRBJ2-7; TRBD1 matches 9 bases. The CDR3 consists of 16 residues. CDR1 is SGDLS, CDR2 YYNGEE, per germline.

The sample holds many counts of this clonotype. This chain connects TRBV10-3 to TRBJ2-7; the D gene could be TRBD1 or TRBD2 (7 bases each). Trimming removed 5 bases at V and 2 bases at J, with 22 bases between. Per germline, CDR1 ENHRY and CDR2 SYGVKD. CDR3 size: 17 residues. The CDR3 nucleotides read TGTGCCATCAGTAAGGGGGCGAGGGCGGGAGCCGCCTACGAGCAGTACTTC. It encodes CAISKGARAGAAYEQYF.

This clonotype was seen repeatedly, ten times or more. The CDR3 spells CASSQDEAGINEQFF. The CDR3 DNA reads TGTGCCAGCAGCCAAGATGAAGCTGGAATCAATGAGCAGTTCTTC. The V and J genes are TRBV4-2 and TRBJ2-1, with unresolved D. The CDR3 has 15 amino acids. V was cut by 0 bases and J by 6 bases, with 12 bases left in between. Germline CDR1 and CDR2: LGHNA and YNFKEQ.

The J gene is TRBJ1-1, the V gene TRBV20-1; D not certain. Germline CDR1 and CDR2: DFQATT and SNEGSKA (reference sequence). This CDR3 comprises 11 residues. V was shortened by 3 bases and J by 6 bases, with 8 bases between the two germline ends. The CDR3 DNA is TGCAGTGCTAGGGTGGTCCCTGAAGCTTTCTTT. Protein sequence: CSARVVPEAFF.

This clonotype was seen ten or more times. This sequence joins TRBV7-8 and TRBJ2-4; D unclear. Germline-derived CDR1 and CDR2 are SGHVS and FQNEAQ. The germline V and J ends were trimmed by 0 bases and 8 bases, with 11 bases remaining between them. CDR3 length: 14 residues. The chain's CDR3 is CASSLAVGIDIQYF. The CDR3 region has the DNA TGTGCCAGCAGCTTAGCTGTGGGAATTGACATTCAGTACTTC.

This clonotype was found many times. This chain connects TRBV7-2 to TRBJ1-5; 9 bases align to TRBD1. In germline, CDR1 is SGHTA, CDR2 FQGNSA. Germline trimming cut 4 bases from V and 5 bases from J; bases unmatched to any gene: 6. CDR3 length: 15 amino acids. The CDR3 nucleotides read TGTGCCAGCAGCTCAGGGACAGGGAGTTATCAGCCCCAGCATTTT. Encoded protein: CASSSGTGSYQPQHF.

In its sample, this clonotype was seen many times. As DNA, the CDR3 is TGTGCCAGCAGCCCCCCCGACGGGGAGCTGTTTTTT. This encodes CASSPPDGELFF. The chain carries TRBV9 and TRBJ2-2; no clear D gene. In germline, CDR1 is SGDLS, CDR2 YYNGEE. The CDR3 contains 12 residues. Between the trimmed V and J ends, which lost 4 bases and 7 bases, there was a span of 8 bases. Based on the CDR3 plus reference TRBV9 and TRBJ2-2, the full variable domain is DSGVTQTPKHLITATGQRVTLRCSPRSGDLSVYWYQQSLDQGLQFLIQYYNGEERAKGNILERFSAQQFPDLHSELNLSSLELGDSALYFCASSPPDGELFFGEGSRLTVL.